The clone carrying this TCR beta chain appeared once. V was shortened by 4 bases and J by 3 bases, with 17 bases between the two germline ends. CDR1 and CDR2 from the germline V gene are SNHLY and FYNNEI. This CDR3 region has 16 residues. The data were taken from a study of PD-1 blockade in classical Hodgkin lymphoma. With no exception, relapse followed autologous stem cell transplantation in all patients, and brentuximab vedotin exposure varied. Generated by immunoSEQ multiplex PCR, the TCRdb table keeps only in-frame clones and is missing some. The profile shows roughly 60,000 clones, 90% of them singletons.

The receptor was isolated from a human donor with classical Hodgkin lymphoma. The J gene is TRBJ2-3, the V gene TRBV2; D perhaps matches TRBD2 (7 bases). Sequencing used peripheral blood mononuclear cells (PBMCs), obtained at baseline. The CDR3 reads CASSGFWGGLTDTQYF. For the CDR3, the DNA is TGTGCCAGCAGTGGTTTTTGGGGGGGGCTAACAGATACGCAGTATTTT.